These 2 T cell receptor beta chains came from one sample sequenced in a study of T cell repertoires in cytomegalovirus infection. One entry per CDR3 protein results from TCRdb running MiXCR on the reads. The table shows around 250,000 distinct CDR3 sequences, with about a sixth occurring only once. Material: CD8+ T cells from PBMCs. The receptors stem from a human donor in good health (CMV status not recorded). Some clones in this sample may be carry-over from other donors' samples.

The table lists this clonotype with many counts. V is TRBV7-8 and J is TRBJ2-1; perhaps TRBD2 as D (7 bases). The V gene lost 2 bases and the J gene lost 4 bases, with 18 bases spanning the gap. Germline assignment: CDR1 SGHVS and CDR2 FQNEAQ. This CDR3 has 17 amino acids. The CDR3 nucleotides read TGTGCCAGCAGCTTACCTGCGGGGGAGGGGGTATACAATGAGCAGTTCTTC. Its protein product is CASSLPAGEGVYNEQFF.

In this sample, this clonotype turned up a few times. The chain combines TRBV6-5 with TRBJ2-3; D might be TRBD1 (7 bases). The CDR3 loop spans 16 amino acids. V shed 2 bases and J shed 2 bases, with 14 bases lying between them. Germline CDR1 and CDR2: MNHEY and SVGAGI. CDR3 protein: CASSYGAEGATDTQYF. The CDR3 bases are TGTGCCAGCAGTTACGGGGCGGAGGGGGCCACAGATACGCAGTATTTT.